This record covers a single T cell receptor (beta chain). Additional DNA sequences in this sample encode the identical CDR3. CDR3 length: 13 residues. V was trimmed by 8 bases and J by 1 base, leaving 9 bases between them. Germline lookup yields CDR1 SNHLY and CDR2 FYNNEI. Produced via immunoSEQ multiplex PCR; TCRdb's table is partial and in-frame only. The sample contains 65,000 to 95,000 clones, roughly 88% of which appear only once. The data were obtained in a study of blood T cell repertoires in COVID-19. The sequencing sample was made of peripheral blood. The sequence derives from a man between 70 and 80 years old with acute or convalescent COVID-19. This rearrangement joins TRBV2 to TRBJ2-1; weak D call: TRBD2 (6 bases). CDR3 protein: CASLRESYNEQFF. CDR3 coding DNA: TGTGCCAGCTTGCGGGAATCCTACAATGAGCAGTTCTTC.